This TCR beta chain was identified in a study of shared clonotypes between healthy human individuals. Regarding the study as a whole: There were few donors, and this limited the genetic and exposure-history diversity represented.

Germline V lookup: CDR1 SGHTS, CDR2 YDEGEE. The CDR3 spans 12 residues. Deletions cut 0 bases from V and 4 bases from J, with 2 bases between. The DNA input per sorted-subset replicate PCR was 200 ng, corresponding to some 30,000 T cell genomes. Repertoires were generated with immunoSEQ multiplex PCR, while TCRdb's copy carries only in-frame clones and drops some. The table lists 650,000 to 800,000 clones, 72% of them singletons. This clone has only a few counts. The antigen is unknown. This clonotype was obtained from a woman younger than 45 in good health. The chain recombines TRBV5-8 with TRBJ1-5, with D hard to call. Sequenced input: memory CD4+ T cells sorted from blood. Subset given: CD45RA-negative fraction. The CDR3 here is CASSLVNQPQHF. The CDR3 DNA reads TGTGCCAGCAGCTTGGTAAATCAGCCCCAGCATTTT.